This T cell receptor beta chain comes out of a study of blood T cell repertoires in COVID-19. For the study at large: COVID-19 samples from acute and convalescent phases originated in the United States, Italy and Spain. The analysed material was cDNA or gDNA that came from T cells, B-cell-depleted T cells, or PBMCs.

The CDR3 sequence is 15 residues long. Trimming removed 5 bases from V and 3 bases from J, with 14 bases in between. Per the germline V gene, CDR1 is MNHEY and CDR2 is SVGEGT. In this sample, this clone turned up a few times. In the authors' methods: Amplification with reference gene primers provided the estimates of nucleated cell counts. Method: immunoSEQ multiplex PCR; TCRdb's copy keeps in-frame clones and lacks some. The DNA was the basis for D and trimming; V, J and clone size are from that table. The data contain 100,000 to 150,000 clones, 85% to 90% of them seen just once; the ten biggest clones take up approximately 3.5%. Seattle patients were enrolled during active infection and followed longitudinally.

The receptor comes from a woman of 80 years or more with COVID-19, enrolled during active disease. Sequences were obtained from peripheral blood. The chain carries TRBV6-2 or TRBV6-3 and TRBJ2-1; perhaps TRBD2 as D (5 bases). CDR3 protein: CASSRGDEGYNEQFF. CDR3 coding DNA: TGTGCCAGCAGTCGAGGCGACGAGGGCTACAATGAGCAGTTCTTC.